This TCR beta chain is from a study of T cells in Graves' hyperthyroidism and ophthalmopathy. Study-level results: The model predicted ophthalmopathy a median around six months before onset.

Lactation, pregnancy, other autoimmune disease or uncontrolled infection led to exclusion of patients. This clonotype was recorded at least ten times. Its specificity is not known. Germline assignment: CDR1 MNHEY and CDR2 SVGAGI. V trimming: 0 bases; J trimming: 5 bases; junction bases outside the gene matches: 11. There are 17 residues in the CDR3. RNA transcripts were the template for amplifying TCR beta CDR3 regions. The HTBI set primed first-round TCR CDR3 RT-PCR. TCRdb processed the multiplex PCR reads anew with MiXCR; each CDR3 protein has one entry. The sample yields hundreds of thousands of distinct CDR3 sequences, about 15% seen once.

Sequences were obtained from blood. The receptor's source is a woman in her thirties or forties with Graves' ophthalmopathy. The rearrangement uses TRBV6-5 and TRBJ2-5, with TRBD1 matching 8 bases. CDR3 in amino acids: CASSYSRAGGYGETQYF. CDR3 DNA sequence: TGTGCCAGCAGTTACTCTAGGGCAGGGGGCTACGGGGAGACCCAGTACTTC.